The following is a T cell receptor beta chain sequence with its context. Measured with immunoSEQ multiplex PCR; TCRdb has only the in-frame clones, and not every one. Among some 77,000 clones listed, around 86% were seen once. The data stem from a study of technical replicates of blood from several donors. The sample consisted of PBMCs. The receptor was isolated from a human donor in good health. Some clones in this sample may be carry-over from other donors' samples.

The CDR3 nucleotides are TGTGCCAGTAGACTAGCGGGGGGTTTTAAAGAGACCCAGTACTTC. It is translated as CASRLAGGFKETQYF. This chain links TRBV2 with TRBJ2-5; 13 bases line up with TRBD2. J gave up 3 bases and V 9 bases, and 7 bases lay outside the gene matches. The CDR3 length is 15 residues. Per germline, CDR1 SNHLY and CDR2 FYNNEI.